The source of this TCR beta chain is a study of B cell selection in AIRE deficiency. TCRdb's table, derived via immunoSEQ multiplex PCR, lists solely in-frame clones and lacks some. The sample holds about 21,000 clones; roughly 93% are singletons and the top ten take around 2%. Sorted regulatory T cells were CD4-positive, CD25-high and CD127-low or negative. V was trimmed by 5 bases and J by 0 bases, leaving 16 bases between them. The germline gives CDR1 SGHTA, CDR2 FQGNSA. CDR3 length equals 17 residues. The specimen sequenced was Tregs sorted from PBMCs. This chain connects TRBV7-2 to TRBJ2-2; D is unclear. This TCR was recovered from a human donor with AIRE deficiency. In DNA form, the CDR3 reads TGTGCCAGCAGCCCCAGGTTGGGGAAAGCGAACACCGGGGAGCTGTTTTTT. Protein sequence: CASSPRLGKANTGELFF.